This note documents a single TCR beta chain sequence. Its antigen is still unknown. The PCR used 60 Vbeta and 13 Jbeta primers. Assay used: immunoSEQ multiplex PCR; TCRdb lists only in-frame clones, some missing. The data show 200,000 to 250,000 clones, with 60% to 80% seen just once and 1.5% to 2% held by the top ten. The data were obtained in a study of cytomegalovirus exposure and HLA in healthy donors. Study details: Among roughly 180 million T cells, an earlier analysis found around 100 million unique TCR beta sequences.

General study findings and limits: Judged likely to be a sequencing artifact was a cluster of highly shared sequence variants. Indistinguishable V segments such as TRBV6-2 and TRBV6-3 were excluded. The authors assumed roughly uniform sequencing depth across donors for presence/absence analyses.

V dropped 2 bases and J dropped 3; count of bases not matched to a gene: 4. The CDR3 is 15 residues long. The germline gives CDR1 SEHNR, CDR2 FQNEAQ (reference sequence). The clonotype originates from a woman in her 30s in good health and CMV-seronegative. Sequencing was done on a sample of PBMCs. The chain uses TRBV7-9 and TRBJ2-3; 8 bases map to TRBD1. The CDR3: CASSLQGAGTDTQYF. As DNA, the CDR3 is TGTGCCAGCAGCTTACAGGGGGCAGGGACAGATACGCAGTATTTT.